This T cell receptor (beta chain) was observed in a study of T cell responses to AZD1222 COVID-19 vaccine. The CDR3 runs 17 residues. Germline-derived CDR1 and CDR2 are SGDLS and YYNGEE. Trimming removed 4 bases from V and 3 bases from J; junction bases left unmatched: 11. Repertoires were generated with immunoSEQ multiplex PCR, while TCRdb's copy carries only in-frame clones and drops some. The sample records some 110,000 clones, roughly nine tenths being singletons. This clonotype was obtained from an adult in good health. Sequenced here: peripheral blood, sampled on day 0 of AZD1222 vaccination. The chain links TRBV9 to TRBJ1-3; 9 nucleotides line up with TRBD1. The DNA for the CDR3 is TGTGCCAGCAGCTTGGGACAGGGCGCTAACTTTGGAAACACCATATATTTT. Protein product: CASSLGQGANFGNTIYF.